Presented here are 3 T cell receptor beta chains from one specimen sequenced in a study of shared clonotypes between healthy human individuals. Naive CD8 isolation took CD45RO-negative cells positively selected for CCR7 and excluded terminally differentiated effector memory CD45RA+ cells. Method: immunoSEQ multiplex PCR; TCRdb's copy keeps in-frame clones and lacks some. There are around 2,000,000 clones in the sample; about 92% occur only once, and about 1.5% lies in the top ten. The sequenced sample consisted of naive CD8+ T cells from PBMCs. These receptors were taken from a man younger than 35 in good health. Some clones in this sample may be carry-over from other donors' samples.

The rearrangement links TRBV4-1 to TRBJ2-3; a weak D match, TRBD1 (6 bases). Between the trimmed V and J ends, which lost 4 bases and 5 bases, there was a span of 16 bases. The germline V gene encodes CDR1 MGHRA and CDR2 YSYEKL. The CDR3 is 15 amino acids. The CDR3, as DNA: TGCGCCAGCAGCCCAGAGGGGGTCGGTGGAGATACGCAGTATTTT. It yields the protein CASSPEGVGGDTQYF.

The chain joins TRBV7-9 to TRBJ2-7, with 9 bases that match TRBD2. This CDR3 spans 14 amino acids. Per germline, CDR1 SEHNR and CDR2 FQNEAQ (reference sequence). V was pared by 5 bases and J by 4 bases, with 6 bases of the junction left unmatched. CDR3 DNA sequence: TGTGCCAGCAGCGTAGGACTAGCGACTTACGAGCAGTACTTC. It translates to CASSVGLATYEQYF.

The sample holds a few counts of this clone. V usage is TRBV7-3 and J usage is TRBJ1-1; no reliable D call. Germline CDR1 is SGHTA and CDR2 is FQGTGA. The CDR3 sequence is 15 residues long. The germline V and J ends were trimmed by 1 base and 1 base, with 10 bases remaining between them. DNA for the CDR3: TGTGCCAGCAGCTTAATTAGGACCCAGAACACTGAAGCTTTCTTT. Its translation: CASSLIRTQNTEAFF.